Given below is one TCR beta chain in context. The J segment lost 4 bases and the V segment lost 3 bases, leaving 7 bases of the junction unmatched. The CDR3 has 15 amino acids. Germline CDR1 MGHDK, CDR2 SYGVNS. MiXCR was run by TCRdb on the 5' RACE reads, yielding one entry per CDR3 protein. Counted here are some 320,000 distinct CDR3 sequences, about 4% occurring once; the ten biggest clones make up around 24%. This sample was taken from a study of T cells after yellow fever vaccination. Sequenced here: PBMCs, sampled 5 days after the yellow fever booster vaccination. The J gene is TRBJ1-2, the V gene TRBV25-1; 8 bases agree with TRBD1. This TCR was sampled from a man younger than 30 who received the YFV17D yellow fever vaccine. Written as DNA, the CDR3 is TGTGCCAGCAGTGATCAACCTACAGGGGGCTATGGCTACACCTTC. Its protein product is CASSDQPTGGYGYTF.